A selection of T cell receptor beta chains follows, all from one sample in a study of regulatory T cells in long-lasting Graves disease. Each CDR3 protein is one row after TCRdb ran MiXCR on the multiplex PCR reads. The top ten clones hold 8% to 10% of a sample with 550,000 or so distinct CDR3 sequences, around 12% of them seen once. Another study also made use of these data, one on T cells in Graves' hyperthyroidism and ophthalmopathy.

The sequenced sample was peripheral blood mononuclear cells (PBMCs), obtained at new diagnosis, from a patient treated with antithyroid drugs. The origin of the receptors is a woman under 40 with Graves disease. The CDR3 runs from the conserved cysteine through the conserved F or W. The D gene is left open where the match is weak. Clone size appears in some rows only: once, few, many, or a class for an expanded clone.

cdr3_aa	cdr3_nt	d_call	v_call	j_call	clone_size
CSVGNEAGGSWETQYF	TGCAGCGTGGGGAATGAAGCGGGAGGTTCGTGGGAGACCCAGTACTTC	TRBD2	TRBV29-1	TRBJ2-5	few
CSVGGTGSRNTIYF	TGCAGCGTAGGCGGGACAGGGTCGCGTAACACCATATATTTT	TRBD1	TRBV29-1	TRBJ1-3	many
CASSVEGRGQETQYF	TGTGCCAGCAGCGTAGAGGGCAGGGGACAAGAGACCCAGTACTTC	.	TRBV9	TRBJ2-5	few
CASSLVYRDATEAFF	TGTGCCAGCAGCTTAGTTTACAGGGATGCCACTGAAGCTTTCTTT	.	TRBV7-9	TRBJ1-1	few
CASSHPGDGSYEQYF	TGCGCCAGCAGCCACCCAGGGGACGGGTCCTACGAGCAGTACTTC	.	TRBV4-1	TRBJ2-7	few
CASSVGTEQYF	TGCGCCAGCAGTGTCGGCACCGAGCAGTACTTC	.	TRBV10-1	TRBJ2-7	many
CASSPGIPGLEKLFF	TGCGCCAGCAGCCCAGGAATACCAGGGCTCGAAAAACTGTTTTTT	.	TRBV4-1	TRBJ1-4	.
CSARGRTSGRQRLNEQFF	TGCAGTGCTAGAGGCCGGACTAGCGGGAGACAAAGGCTCAATGAGCAGTTCTTC	TRBD2	TRBV20-1	TRBJ2-1	.
CVSSERAGVLRGTDTQYF	TGTGTCAGCAGTGAACGAGCGGGAGTCCTGAGGGGCACAGATACGCAGTATTTT	TRBD2	TRBV2	TRBJ2-3	few
CASSLDYVGVRVNQPQHF	TGTGCCAGCAGCTTAGACTACGTGGGGGTGAGGGTAAATCAGCCCCAGCATTTT	.	TRBV11-2	TRBJ1-5	many
CASSPASGSNQPQHF	TGTGCCAGCAGCCCAGCAAGCGGGAGCAATCAGCCCCAGCATTTT	.	TRBV7-8	TRBJ1-5	many
CASSSPPGGVAYEQYF	TGTGCCAGCAGTTCCCCCCCCGGCGGGGTAGCCTACGAGCAGTACTTC	.	TRBV6-5	TRBJ2-7	many
CATSRGGNSNQPQHF	TGTGCCACCAGCAGAGGTGGGAATAGCAATCAGCCCCAGCATTTT	.	TRBV15	TRBJ1-5	.
CASSPSGRSSYEQYF	TGTGCCAGCAGCCCAAGCGGGAGGAGCTCCTACGAGCAGTACTTC	TRBD2	TRBV7-8	TRBJ2-7	few
CASINPRTGYTEAFF	TGTGCCAGCATCAATCCGAGGACAGGGTACACTGAAGCTTTCTTT	TRBD1	TRBV28	TRBJ1-1	many
CASSLTSYNSPLHF	TGTGCCAGCAGCCTGACCTCCTATAATTCACCCCTCCACTTT	.	TRBV13	TRBJ1-6	many
CASLSGTGANEQFF	TGTGCCAGCCTCTCCGGGACAGGGGCTAATGAGCAGTTCTTC	TRBD1	TRBV28	TRBJ2-1	many
CASSNRWTGLQNYGYTF	TGTGCCAGCAGTAACCGTTGGACAGGCCTACAGAACTATGGCTACACCTTC	TRBD1	TRBV6-2/TRBV6-3	TRBJ1-2	many
CASSLEFSEQFF	TGTGCCAGCAGCTTAGAGTTTAGTGAGCAGTTCTTC	.	TRBV11-2	TRBJ2-1	many
CAISESEEMNTEAFF	TGTGCCATCAGTGAGTCGGAGGAGATGAACACTGAAGCTTTCTTT	.	TRBV10-3	TRBJ1-1	many
CSAFDVYEQYF	TGCAGTGCTTTCGACGTCTACGAGCAGTACTTC	.	TRBV20-1	TRBJ2-7	many
CASRPTGAYKAYTF	TGTGCCAGCAGGCCCACAGGGGCCTACAAGGCCTACACCTTC	TRBD1	TRBV27	TRBJ1-2	many
CASSALFGQGTEAFF	TGTGCCAGCAGTGCCCTATTCGGACAGGGGACTGAAGCTTTCTTT	TRBD1	TRBV6-1	TRBJ1-1	few
CASSLAGYRTDTQYF	TGTGCCAGCAGCTTGGCAGGCTACCGCACAGATACGCAGTATTTT	.	TRBV5-6	TRBJ2-3	.
CASSLQPAGVGETQYF	TGCGCCAGCAGCTTACAACCAGCGGGAGTGGGGGAGACCCAGTACTTC	TRBD2	TRBV5-1	TRBJ2-5	few
CASNPLGRAYGYTF	TGTGCCAGCAATCCCTTGGGGAGGGCCTATGGCTACACCTTC	.	TRBV6-1	TRBJ1-2	many
CASSLQDYSNQPQHF	TGTGCCAGCAGTTTGCAAGACTATAGCAATCAGCCCCAGCATTTT	.	TRBV28	TRBJ1-5	few
CASSPEGYTQYF	TGTGCCAGCAGTCCGGAGGGTTATACGCAGTATTTT	.	TRBV5-6	TRBJ2-3	many
CAWSVLAGDTGELFF	TGTGCCTGGAGTGTGCTAGCGGGAGACACCGGGGAGCTGTTTTTT	TRBD2	TRBV30	TRBJ2-2	.
CATSRDLAGSYEQYF	TGTGCCACCAGCAGAGATCTGGCAGGTTCCTACGAGCAGTACTTC	.	TRBV15	TRBJ2-7	.
CSAKSGGGEETQYF	TGCAGTGCTAAAAGTGGCGGGGGGGAAGAGACCCAGTACTTC	TRBD2	TRBV20-1	TRBJ2-5	many
CASSTGTSGGKEQYF	TGCGCCAGCAGCACCGGGACTAGCGGGGGTAAGGAGCAGTACTTC	TRBD2	TRBV5-1	TRBJ2-7	few
CASSFVQPNEKLFF	TGTGCCAGCAGTTTTGTGCAGCCTAATGAAAAACTGTTTTTT	.	TRBV28	TRBJ1-4	few
CASSFAGSRSVERQYF	TGCGCCAGCAGCTTCGCGGGTAGCCGCTCAGTTGAGCGGCAGTACTTC	.	TRBV5-1	TRBJ2-7	few
CASSSGRPNTGELFF	TGTGCCAGCAGCTCAGGACGTCCGAACACCGGGGAGCTGTTTTTT	.	TRBV7-3	TRBJ2-2	.
CASSEYGNEQFF	TGTGCCAGCAGTGAATATGGTAATGAGCAGTTCTTC	.	TRBV25-1	TRBJ2-1	.
CASSPQWGVSTGELFF	TGTGCCAGCAGCCCGCAGTGGGGTGTGAGCACCGGGGAGCTGTTTTTT	.	TRBV5-6	TRBJ2-2	many
CATQSSGRGYNEQFF	TGTGCCACCCAGTCCAGCGGGAGGGGGTACAATGAGCAGTTCTTC	TRBD2	TRBV7-9	TRBJ2-1	.
CASSPSGSIRNNEQFF	TGTGCCAGCTCACCCAGCGGGAGTATCCGAAACAATGAGCAGTTCTTC	TRBD2	TRBV18	TRBJ2-1	many
CSVVIAVFNNEQFF	TGCAGCGTTGTAATAGCGGTCTTTAACAATGAGCAGTTCTTC	.	TRBV29-1	TRBJ2-1	few
CASPGDEAFF	TGTGCCAGTCCAGGGGATGAAGCTTTCTTT	.	TRBV19	TRBJ1-1	.
CSALAGPSTDTQYF	TGCAGCGCCCTAGCGGGGCCCTCCACAGATACGCAGTATTTT	TRBD2	TRBV20-1	TRBJ2-3	many
CASSAQTSGGDGRYF	TGTGCCAGTAGCGCTCAGACTAGCGGGGGCGACGGGCGATACTTC	TRBD2	TRBV19	TRBJ2-7	many
CASSQESSGNNEQFF	TGTGCCAGCAGCCAAGAGTCTAGCGGGAACAATGAGCAGTTCTTC	TRBD2	TRBV14	TRBJ2-1	many
CASSPRLTQYF	TGTGCCAGCAGCCCGCGTCTCACGCAGTATTTT	.	TRBV28	TRBJ2-3	many
CASSYRTGIDEQYF	TGTGCCAGCAGTTACCGGACAGGGATCGACGAGCAGTACTTC	TRBD1	TRBV6-2/TRBV6-3	TRBJ2-7	many
CAVGRAGFSYEQYF	TGTGCCGTTGGTAGGGCGGGTTTCTCCTACGAGCAGTACTTC	.	TRBV28	TRBJ2-7	many
CASKTGSYEQYF	TGTGCCAGCAAGACAGGGAGCTACGAGCAGTACTTC	TRBD1	TRBV12-3/TRBV12-4	TRBJ2-7	many
CASSGQGEKNTQYF	TGTGCCAGCAGTGGACAGGGGGAGAAGAATACGCAGTATTTT	TRBD1	TRBV12-3/TRBV12-4	TRBJ2-3	many
CASSIGAGAEPSNYGYTF	TGTGCCAGTAGTATAGGTGCAGGGGCCGAACCTTCTAACTATGGCTACACCTTC	.	TRBV19	TRBJ1-2	.